The entry that follows covers one T cell receptor (beta chain) sequence. V shed 4 bases and J shed 6 bases, with 22 bases lying between them. Per the germline V gene, CDR1 is KGHSH and CDR2 is LQKENI. The CDR3 runs to 17 residues. This sample is part of a study of technical replicates of blood from several donors. Profiling relied on immunoSEQ multiplex PCR, and the TCRdb table lists in-frame clones only, not all of them. The sample holds around 80,000 clones, around nine tenths seen once. The TCR originated in a human donor in good health. Sample: T cells isolated from PBMCs. The chain links TRBV18 to TRBJ1-3, with D perhaps TRBD1 (5 bases). The CDR3 DNA reads as TGTGCCAGCTCACTTGCTCGGAAGGGGACTTGGGAAAACACCATATATTTT. It codes for CASSLARKGTWENTIYF.